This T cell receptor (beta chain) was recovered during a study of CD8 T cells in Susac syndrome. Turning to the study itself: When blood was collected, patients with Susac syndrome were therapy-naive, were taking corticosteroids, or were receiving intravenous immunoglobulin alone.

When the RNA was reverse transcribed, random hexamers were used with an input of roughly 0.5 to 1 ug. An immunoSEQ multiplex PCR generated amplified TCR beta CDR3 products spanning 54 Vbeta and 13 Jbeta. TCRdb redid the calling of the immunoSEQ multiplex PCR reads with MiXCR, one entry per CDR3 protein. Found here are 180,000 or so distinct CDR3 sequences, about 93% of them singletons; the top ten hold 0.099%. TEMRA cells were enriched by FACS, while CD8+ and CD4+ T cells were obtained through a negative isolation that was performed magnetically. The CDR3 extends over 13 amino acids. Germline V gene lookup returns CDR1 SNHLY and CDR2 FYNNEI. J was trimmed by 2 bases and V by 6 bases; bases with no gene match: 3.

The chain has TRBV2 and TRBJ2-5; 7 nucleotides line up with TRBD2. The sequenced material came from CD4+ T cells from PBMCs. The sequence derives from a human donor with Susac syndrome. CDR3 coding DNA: TGTGCCAGCAGGAGGGGACTACAAGAGACCCAGTACTTC. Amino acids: CASRRGLQETQYF.